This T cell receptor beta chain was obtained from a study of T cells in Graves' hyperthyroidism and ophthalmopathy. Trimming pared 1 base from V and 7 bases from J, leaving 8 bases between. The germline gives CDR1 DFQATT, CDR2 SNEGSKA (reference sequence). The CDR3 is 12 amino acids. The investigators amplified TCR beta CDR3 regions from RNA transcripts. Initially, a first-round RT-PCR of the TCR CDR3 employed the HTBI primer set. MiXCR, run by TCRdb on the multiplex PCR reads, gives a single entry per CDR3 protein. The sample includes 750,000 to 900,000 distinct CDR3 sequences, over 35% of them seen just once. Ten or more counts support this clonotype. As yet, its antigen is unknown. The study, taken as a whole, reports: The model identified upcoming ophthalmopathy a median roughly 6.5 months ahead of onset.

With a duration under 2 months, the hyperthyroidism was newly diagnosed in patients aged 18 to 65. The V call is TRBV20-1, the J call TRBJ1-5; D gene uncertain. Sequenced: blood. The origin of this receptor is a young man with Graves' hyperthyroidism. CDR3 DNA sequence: TGCAGTGCTAGAGGGACGGGGCAGCCCCAGCATTTT. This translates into CSARGTGQPQHF.